The 12 T cell receptor beta chains in this list originate from one sample, sequenced in a study of blood T cell repertoires in COVID-19. Sequenced by immunoSEQ multiplex PCR; TCRdb stores in-frame clones only, minus some. This table holds approximately 190,000 clones, around 79% found once. The source material was peripheral blood. Receptors were obtained from a man aged 60-69 years with active or convalescent COVID-19.

CDR3 DNA: TGTGCCAGCAGCTTAGGGGCGGGCCGGACCCAGTACTTC. Its protein product is CASSLGAGRTQYF. V gene TRBV7-2 combines with J gene TRBJ2-5; D is possibly TRBD2 (5 bases). Germline CDR1 is SGHTA and CDR2 is FQGNSA. V was trimmed by 1 base and J by 7 bases, leaving 10 bases between them. The CDR3 has 13 residues.

This clone was found once. The gene calls are TRBV6-1 and TRBJ2-1, with a tentative D call TRBD1 (6 bases). Germline V CDR1 and CDR2: MNHNS, SASEGT. The V and J ends lost 2 bases and 8 bases respectively, with 19 bases between them. The CDR3 length is 16 residues. The CDR3 here is CASSEPALEQGYEQFF. The CDR3 DNA follows: TGTGCCAGCAGTGAACCGGCCCTAGAACAGGGCTATGAGCAGTTCTTC.

This clone was recorded only once. The chain links TRBV11-2 to TRBJ2-3, with 7 nucleotides matching TRBD2. Germline V lookup: CDR1 SGHAT, CDR2 FQNNGV. The CDR3 is made up of 16 amino acids. V lost 4 bases, J lost 5 bases, and 12 bases stayed unmatched. In DNA form, the CDR3 reads TGTGCCAGCAGCTGGCGAGACAGTGTAGCGGGAGATACGCAGTATTTT. Translating gives CASSWRDSVAGDTQYF.

The CDR3 loop reads CASSPFSVSPRDIQYF. The CDR3 bases are TGTGCCAGCTCACCATTCTCTGTCTCCCCGAGGGACATTCAGTACTTC. The rearrangement uses TRBV18 and TRBJ2-4; a possible D gene is TRBD2 (5 bases). CDR3 length equals 16 residues. Germline CDR1 reads KGHSH; CDR2 reads LQKENI. V was trimmed by 2 bases and J by 8 bases, leaving 19 bases between them.

The V gene is TRBV4-2, the J gene TRBJ2-5, with D perhaps TRBD2 (5 bases). The germline V and J ends were trimmed by 1 base and 7 bases, with 19 bases remaining between them. Per germline, CDR1 LGHNA and CDR2 YNFKEQ. The CDR3 consists of 16 residues. The CDR3 is CASSQGTTAEGATQYF. CDR3 DNA sequence: TGTGCCAGCAGCCAAGGAACAACCGCCGAGGGAGCGACCCAGTACTTC.

The chain links TRBV6-8 to TRBJ2-1; 9 positions match TRBD2. The V gene's germline CDR1 is MNHGY and CDR2 SAAAGT. V trimming: 2 bases; J trimming: 8 bases; junction bases outside the gene matches: 13. The CDR3 is made up of 17 amino acids. DNA for the CDR3: TGTGCCAGCAGTTACCCGGGGGCATGCGGGAGGGTGGATGAGCAGTTCTTC. Its translation: CASSYPGACGRVDEQFF.

As to this clone: No DNA is shown, since the ends of the CDR3 on it are uncertain; the CDR3 is the one TCRdb lists. The J gene is TRBJ2-1, the V gene TRBV29-1; TRBD1 is taken as the D call from the table, unchecked against the DNA. The CDR3 is 13 amino acids in total, end residues counted. Germline values: CDR1 SQVTM, CDR2 ANQGSEA. The CDR3 spells CSVGQGISVRWFF.

The chain is built from TRBV19 and TRBJ2-1; the D gene is possibly TRBD1 (5 bases). With 3 bases removed from V and 2 bases from J, the gap between germline ends came to 17 bases. The CDR3 is 17 residues long. Germline V lookup: CDR1 LNHDA, CDR2 SQIVND (reference sequence). The CDR3 DNA follows: TGTGCCAGTAGTATTAAATACGGGCAGGGTGCCTACAATGAGCAGTTCTTC. Its translation is CASSIKYGQGAYNEQFF.

The chain carries TRBV4-2 and TRBJ2-1, with 13 positions matching TRBD2. The J segment lost 5 bases and the V segment lost 5 bases, leaving 6 bases of the junction unmatched. Germline assignment: CDR1 LGHNA and CDR2 YNFKEQ. The CDR3 has 16 residues. CDR3 coding DNA: TGTGCCAGCAGCTCTTCACTAGCGGGAGGGAACAATGAGCAGTTCTTC. It translates to CASSSSLAGGNNEQFF.

The chain is built from TRBV6-5 and TRBJ2-2, with TRBD1 matching 8 bases. Germline V gene sequence: CDR1 MNHEY, CDR2 SVGAGI. The CDR3 length is 14 residues. The V segment lost 6 bases and the J segment 2 bases; nucleotides outside the gene matches: 2. The CDR3 loop is CASRGQVNTGELFF. As DNA, the CDR3 is TGTGCCAGCAGGGGACAGGTTAACACCGGGGAGCTGTTTTTT.

The genes are TRBV7-3 and TRBJ2-1; 7 nucleotides line up with TRBD1. The CDR3 is 14 residues long. V was clipped by 5 bases and J by 5 bases; unmatched bases: 6. Germline V gene sequence: CDR1 SGHTA, CDR2 FQGTGA. CDR3 loop: CASSADRADNEQFF. For the CDR3, the DNA is TGTGCCAGCAGCGCCGACAGGGCCGACAATGAGCAGTTCTTC.

The rearrangement uses TRBV28 and TRBJ2-3, with a tentative D call TRBD1 (5 bases). The CDR3 consists of 15 residues. CDR1 is MDHEN, CDR2 SYDVKM, per germline. V dropped 2 bases and J dropped 2 bases, with 11 bases sitting between them. The chain's CDR3 is CASSLQGPITDTQYF. The CDR3 DNA follows: TGTGCCAGCAGTTTACAGGGCCCTATCACAGATACGCAGTATTTT.